The T cell receptor (beta chain) under discussion was sequenced for a study of TIL therapy for anti-PD-1-resistant metastatic lung cancer. Sequencing used immunoSEQ v3. Profiling relied on immunoSEQ multiplex PCR, and the TCRdb table lists in-frame clones only, not all of them. The data hold 21,000 or so clones, with 78% observed a single time. The trim removed 4 bases at V and 5 bases at J, leaving 8 bases unmatched. The CDR3 sequence is 15 residues long. CDR1 SEHNR and CDR2 FQNEAQ come from the germline V gene (reference sequence). Sample time point: pre-treatment sample, taken before nivolumab and TIL therapy. This clone appeared once.

The chain carries TRBV7-9 and TRBJ1-1, with 9 bases lining up with TRBD1. Sequences were derived from blood, sampled at baseline. The receptor's source is a person between 30 and 80 years old with non-small cell lung cancer. DNA of the CDR3: TGTGCCAGCAGCTACCTGACAGGGGGAGTTACTGAAGCTTTCTTT. This codes for CASSYLTGGVTEAFF.